This passage covers 32 T cell receptor beta chains from one sample sequenced in a study of breast tumors, draining lymph nodes, adjacent tissues. TCRdb reanalysed the multiplex PCR reads using MiXCR and keeps one entry per CDR3 protein. The sample has 120,000 or so distinct CDR3 sequences, 15% to 20% seen once; the top ten hold roughly 3.6%. Breast cancer patients provided tissue from their axillary draining lymph nodes. The source material was axillary lymph node tissue. Source of these receptors: a female donor with breast cancer. Some clones in this sample may be carry-over from other donors' samples.

The chain is built from TRBV5-4 and TRBJ2-7; a possible D gene is TRBD1 (6 bases). The germline V gene encodes CDR1 SGHNT and CDR2 YYREEE (reference sequence). The CDR3 is 14 amino acids. The V end was cut by 0 bases, the J end by 3 bases, with 10 bases between. The CDR3 DNA sequence: TGTGCCAGCAGCTTGGCACAGGGAAACTACGAGCAGTACTTC. It codes for CASSLAQGNYEQYF.

This clonotype was observed many times. The V gene is TRBV29-1, the J gene TRBJ2-1, with 8 bases aligning to TRBD2. The CDR3 consists of 16 residues. V shed 6 bases and J 8 bases; nucleotides not matched to a gene: 18. Germline CDR1 and CDR2: SQVTM and ANQGSEA. Written as DNA, the CDR3 is TGCAGCGTCCTAAACCCGGGGGGGGCCGTTTTGGATGAGCAGTTCTTC. Translation: CSVLNPGGAVLDEQFF.

On this clonotype itself: A much bigger clone sits one base away, suggesting this may be a read error. The chain uses TRBV6-4 and TRBJ2-3, with D hard to call. CDR1 and CDR2 from the germline V gene are MRHNA and SNTAGT. The CDR3 is 13 amino acids. DNA for the CDR3: TGTGCCAGCGGTGAATATGACACAGATACGCAGTATTTT. Translated, it gives CASGEYDTDTQYF.

This clonotype was found many times. This chain links TRBV11-2 with TRBJ2-7; a weak D match, TRBD2 (6 bases). V lost 1 base, J lost 2 bases, and 12 bases lay in between. CDR1 SGHAT and CDR2 FQNNGV come from the germline V gene. The CDR3 length is 15 residues. The CDR3 DNA reads as TGTGCCAGCAGCTTAGTGGGGGGTTCGACCTACGAGCAGTACTTC. Translating it yields CASSLVGGSTYEQYF.

The chain joins TRBV28 to TRBJ1-5, with 11 bases matching TRBD1. Losses at the gene ends were 4 bases for V and 9 bases for J; bases not matched to a gene: 5. This CDR3 comprises 14 residues. CDR1 and CDR2 from the germline V gene are MDHEN and SYDVKM. Here the CDR3 reads CASSSDRGHRPQHF. CDR3 DNA sequence: TGTGCCAGCAGTTCGGACAGGGGGCATCGGCCCCAGCATTTT. Supplemented by reference TRBV28 and TRBJ1-5, the full variable domain reads DVKVTQSSRYLVKRTGEKVFLECVQDMDHENMFWYRQDPGLGLRLIYFSYDVKMKEKGDIPEGYSVSREKKERFSLILESASTNQTSMYLCASSSDRGHRPQHFGDGTRLSIL.

This clonotype was recorded at least ten times. The chain has TRBV20-1 and TRBJ1-2; D is uncertain. Trimming cost V 0 bases and J 8 bases, with 7 bases left between them. The length of the CDR3 is 11 residues. Germline V gene sequence: CDR1 DFQATT, CDR2 SNEGSKA (reference sequence). In DNA, the CDR3 is TGCAGTGCTAGAGATGTCGAGGGCTACACCTTC. It translates to CSARDVEGYTF.

This clonotype was recorded at least ten times. The gene calls are TRBV7-9 and TRBJ1-6; maybe TRBD1 (6 bases). Germline loops: CDR1 SEHNR, CDR2 FQNEAQ (reference sequence). V gave up 5 bases and J gave up 5 bases, with 16 bases separating them. CDR3 length: 16 residues. CDR3 nucleotide sequence: TGTGCCAGCAGCCCCGATACAGGGAGTAATAATTCACCCCTCCACTTT. Translated: CASSPDTGSNNSPLHF.

The V call is TRBV20-1, the J call TRBJ2-4, with D tentatively TRBD2 (5 bases). The germline CDR1 and CDR2 sequences are DFQATT and SNEGSKA (reference sequence). The ends were cut back, 6 bases at V and 2 bases at J, with 20 bases in the middle. This CDR3 has 16 amino acids. The DNA for the CDR3 is TGCAGTGCCCTACCACCGGGGTCCAAAACCAAAAACATTCAGTACTTC. This gives the protein CSALPPGSKTKNIQYF.

This clonotype appeared many times. The V and J genes are TRBV19 and TRBJ1-6; a possible D gene is TRBD1 (6 bases). This CDR3 contains 17 residues. Deletions cut 6 bases from V and 8 bases from J, with 23 bases between. Germline CDR1 reads LNHDA; CDR2 reads SQIVND (reference sequence). CDR3 DNA sequence: TGTGCCAGTAGCCTGGACAGCCTGAGTGGGTCAGATTCACCCCTCCACTTT. It yields the protein CASSLDSLSGSDSPLHF.

This clonotype was counted between two and nine times. The genes are TRBV12-3 or TRBV12-4 and TRBJ2-1; 16 nucleotides match TRBD2. With 3 bases clipped from V and 9 bases from J, the junction kept 2 bases outside the gene matches. This CDR3 comprises 15 residues. DNA of the CDR3: TGTGCCAGCAGTTTTGGGACTAGCGGGAGGGGTGAGCAGTTCTTC. Protein sequence: CASSFGTSGRGEQFF.

This clonotype was observed at least ten times. The chain recombines TRBV4-1 with TRBJ2-1; no reliable D call. The V and J ends lost 10 bases and 1 base respectively, with 8 bases between them. From germline, CDR1 is MGHRA and CDR2 YSYEKL. This CDR3 comprises 12 residues. In DNA, the CDR3 is TGCGCCAAGTGTATATCCTACAATGAGCAGTTCTTC. It yields the protein CAKCISYNEQFF.

The chain combines TRBV28 with TRBJ2-1; TRBD1 might be the D (5 bases). The ends were cut back, 5 bases at V and 7 bases at J, with 12 bases in the middle. The CDR3 runs 13 residues. The germline gives CDR1 MDHEN, CDR2 SYDVKM. CDR3 region: CASSAYRGNEQFF. The DNA of the CDR3 is TGTGCCAGCAGTGCCTATAGGGGTAATGAGCAGTTCTTC. The full variable domain, with the rest looked up from reference TRBV28 and TRBJ2-1, is DVKVTQSSRYLVKRTGEKVFLECVQDMDHENMFWYRQDPGLGLRLIYFSYDVKMKEKGDIPEGYSVSREKKERFSLILESASTNQTSMYLCASSAYRGNEQFFGPGTRLTVL.

V is TRBV7-9 and J is TRBJ2-3, with 10 bases matching TRBD2. The CDR3 extends over 16 amino acids. The germline V gene has CDR1 SEHNR and CDR2 FQNEAQ (reference sequence). Trimming cost V 3 bases and J 5 bases; bases outside gene matches: 8. Here the CDR3 DNA reads TGTGCCAGCAGCTTTCTACTAGCGGGGACAGGAGATACGCAGTATTTT. It codes for CASSFLLAGTGDTQYF.

The gene calls are TRBV18 and TRBJ2-1; the D is unclear. The CDR3 has 14 amino acids. Germline loops: CDR1 KGHSH, CDR2 LQKENI. The V gene lost 2 bases and the J gene lost 0 bases, with 5 bases spanning the gap. The DNA for the CDR3 is TGTGCCAGCTCACCAATGAGCTCCTACAATGAGCAGTTCTTC. Translation: CASSPMSSYNEQFF.

This clonotype has a single count. Given a much more abundant clone one base away, this may be a read error. V usage is TRBV19 and J usage is TRBJ1-5; D gene uncertain. CDR1 LNHDA and CDR2 SQIVND come from the germline V gene (reference sequence). The CDR3 length is 14 residues. The CDR3 loop is CAGSIGHSNQPQHF. The DNA of the CDR3 is TGTGCCGGTAGTATAGGGCATAGCAATCAGCCCCAGCATTTT.

This clonotype was seen many times. The J gene is TRBJ2-7, the V gene TRBV7-2, with D possibly matching TRBD1 (5 bases). The V end was cut by 4 bases, the J end by 4 bases, with 8 bases between. CDR3 length: 12 amino acids. Germline V CDR1 and CDR2: SGHTA, FQGNSA. The CDR3 coding sequence is TGTGCCAGCAGCTCGCAGGGTTACGAGCAGTACTTC. It specifies CASSSQGYEQYF.

The chain carries TRBV19 and TRBJ1-4, with D perhaps TRBD1 (5 bases). Looked up from germline, CDR1 is LNHDA and CDR2 is SQIVND (reference sequence). Trimming cost V 7 bases and J 7 bases, with 13 bases left between them. The CDR3 spans 13 residues. In DNA, the CDR3 is TGTGCCAGTATGCGGGGGGGTTCTGAAAAACTGTTTTTT. This codes for CASMRGGSEKLFF.

As for this clonotype: This clone may be a read error of a much larger clone one base away. J is TRBJ2-1 and V is TRBV24-1, with a tentative D call TRBD1 (5 bases). The CDR3 covers 17 residues. Germline assignment: CDR1 KGHDR and CDR2 SFDVKD. The CDR3 reads CATSDRIPRGSYNGQFF. The CDR3 DNA sequence: TGTGCCACCAGTGACCGGATCCCAAGGGGCTCCTACAATGGGCAGTTCTTC.

This clonotype appeared many times. CDR3 in DNA: TGTGCCAGCAGCGTAGCTGTGACAGGGGGGCCTGCGACCCAGTACTTC. Encoded protein: CASSVAVTGGPATQYF. The J gene is TRBJ2-5, the V gene TRBV9; the match to TRBD1 covers 9 bases. Germline CDR1 is SGDLS and CDR2 is YYNGEE. CDR3 length: 16 amino acids. The J segment lost 7 bases and the V segment lost 0 bases, leaving 10 bases of the junction unmatched.

This clonotype occurred a few times. The chain links TRBV28 to TRBJ1-2; D gene ambiguous. This CDR3 contains 12 residues. In germline, CDR1 is MDHEN, CDR2 SYDVKM. The V gene lost 3 bases and the J gene lost 4 bases, with 6 bases spanning the gap. CDR3 protein: CASSLQAYGYTF. The CDR3 bases are TGTGCCAGCAGTTTGCAGGCCTATGGCTACACCTTC.

Many counts were recorded for this clonotype. The chain uses TRBV7-2 and TRBJ2-5; 11 nucleotides agree with TRBD2. Germline V gives CDR1 SGHTA, CDR2 FQGNSA. The trim removed 5 bases at V and 3 bases at J, leaving 11 bases unmatched. The CDR3 totals 17 residues. The CDR3 region is CASSNGLAGRTKETQYF. In DNA, the CDR3 is TGTGCCAGCAGCAATGGACTAGCGGGCCGAACCAAAGAGACCCAGTACTTC.

Many counts were recorded for this clonotype. This chain connects TRBV9 to TRBJ2-1; 8 bases map to TRBD1. V dropped 3 bases and J dropped 8; count of bases not matched to a gene: 7. CDR1 is SGDLS and CDR2 is YYNGEE in the germline V gene. The CDR3 contains 14 residues. In DNA, the CDR3 is TGTGCCAGCAGCGCACAAGCAGGGGGCGATGAGCAGTTCTTC. It is translated as CASSAQAGGDEQFF.

As to this clonotype: This clone may be a read error of a much larger clone one base away. This chain joins TRBV2 and TRBJ1-5; D uncertain. V shed 3 bases and J shed 2 bases, with 8 bases lying between them. Germline V gene sequence: CDR1 SNHLY, CDR2 FYNNEI. CDR3 length: 14 amino acids. The CDR3 bases are TGTGCCAGCAGTGACATGTTTGGCAATCAGCCCCAGCATTTT. This encodes CASSDMFGNQPQHF.

This clonotype was recorded many times. This chain joins TRBV5-1 and TRBJ1-5; 9 bases are shared with TRBD1. Unmatched junction bases numbered 1, after V lost 1 base and J lost 2 bases. CDR1 SGHRS and CDR2 YFSETQ come from the germline V gene. This CDR3 region has 15 residues. CDR3 bases: TGCGCCAGCAGCTTGACAGGGGGCCGCAATCAGCCCCAGCATTTT. This encodes CASSLTGGRNQPQHF.

Comments on this clonotype: A single base separates this from a much larger clone, so it may be a read error. The V call is TRBV27, the J call TRBJ1-6; D is unclear. The germline V and J ends were trimmed by 0 bases and 8 bases, with 5 bases remaining between them. The germline V gene has CDR1 MNHEY and CDR2 SMNVEV (reference sequence). CDR3 length: 13 amino acids. CDR3 region: CASSLSSYSPLHF. The CDR3 region has the DNA TGTGCCAGCAGTTTATCGTCATATTCACCCCTCCACTTT.

Comments on this clonotype: Just one base apart from a much larger clone, this may be a read error. The chain joins TRBV12-3 or TRBV12-4 to TRBJ2-2; TRBD2 matches at 14 bases. This CDR3 has 14 residues. V shed 6 bases, J shed 6 bases, and the junction held 0 bases outside the gene matches. CDR3 sequence: CASRTSGGAGELFF. CDR3 DNA sequence: TGTGCCAGCAGGACTAGCGGGGGGGCCGGGGAGCTGTTTTTT.

This clonotype appeared many times. V usage is TRBV5-1 and J usage is TRBJ1-2; D gene uncertain. The CDR3 has 15 amino acids. V gave up 0 bases and J gave up 5 bases, with 14 bases separating them. The germline V gene has CDR1 SGHRS and CDR2 YFSETQ. As DNA, the CDR3 is TGCGCCAGCAGCTTGGTAGGCGTCTTTCCGTATGGCTACACCTTC. Its translation: CASSLVGVFPYGYTF.

Only a few counts were recorded for this clonotype. This chain connects TRBV6-2 or TRBV6-3 to TRBJ1-2; 9 bases align to TRBD1. Trimming at V came to 6 bases and at J to 3 bases, leaving 2 bases not matched to a gene. The germline gives CDR1 MNHEY, CDR2 SVGEGT. The CDR3 consists of 13 residues. The CDR3 reads CASSWDRDYGYTF. In DNA, the CDR3 is TGTGCCAGCAGCTGGGACAGGGACTATGGCTACACCTTC.

There are many counts of this clonotype. This chain uses TRBV7-2 with TRBJ1-5; no clear D. Looked up from germline, CDR1 is SGHTA and CDR2 is FQGNSA. The CDR3 is 13 amino acids. Trimming pared 0 bases from V and 7 bases from J, leaving 7 bases between. CDR3 sequence: CASSLALPQPQHF. The CDR3 DNA is TGTGCCAGCAGCTTAGCGCTCCCCCAGCCCCAGCATTTT.

This clonotype was detected many times. The chain carries TRBV7-9 and TRBJ2-1; 10 bases are a match to TRBD2. Trimming at V came to 3 bases and at J to 9 bases, leaving 8 bases not matched to a gene. The CDR3 totals 15 residues. CDR1 and CDR2 from the germline V gene are SEHNR and FQNEAQ (reference sequence). This chain's CDR3 is CASSFVSSGSGEQFF. The CDR3 DNA follows: TGTGCCAGCAGCTTCGTGTCTAGCGGGAGTGGTGAGCAGTTCTTC. The whole variable domain, remainder taken from reference TRBV7-9 and TRBJ2-1, is DTGVSQNPRHKITKRGQNVTFRCDPISEHNRLYWYRQTLGQGPEFLTYFQNEAQLEKSRLLSDRFSAERPKGSFSTLEIQRTEQGDSAMYLCASSFVSSGSGEQFFGPGTRLTVL.

This clonotype was found many times. The chain is built from TRBV19 and TRBJ2-1, with TRBD1 matching 9 bases. The CDR3 spans 14 residues. The V segment lost 3 bases and the J segment 5 bases; nucleotides outside the gene matches: 2. Germline loops: CDR1 LNHDA, CDR2 SQIVND (reference sequence). The CDR3 region has the DNA TGTGCCAGTAGTATGGGACAGGGAGACAATGAGCAGTTCTTC. Protein: CASSMGQGDNEQFF. Supplemented by reference TRBV19 and TRBJ2-1, the full variable domain reads DGGITQSPKYLFRKEGQNVTLSCEQNLNHDAMYWYRQDPGQGLRLIYYSQIVNDFQKGDIAEGYSVSREKKESFPLTVTSAQKNPTAFYLCASSMGQGDNEQFFGPGTRLTVL.

With regard to this clonotype: A much larger clone differs from this one at a single base, so this may be a read error. This chain connects TRBV20-1 to TRBJ1-6, with a weak D call TRBD1 (6 bases). Trimming pared 5 bases from V and 7 bases from J, leaving 12 bases between. Germline assignment: CDR1 DFQATT and CDR2 SNEGSKA (reference sequence). The CDR3 sequence is 13 residues long. CDR3 DNA: TGCAGTGCTGGTGGAGGGGGGAATTCACCCCTCCACTTT. Residues: CSAGGGGNSPLHF.